This TCR beta chain was obtained from a study (dated by TCRdb to the mid-2010s). V trim: 3 bases; J trim: 7 bases; unmatched bases: 18. According to the germline V gene (reference sequence), CDR1 reads GTSNPN and CDR2 reads SVGIG. Its CDR3 holds 16 amino acids, cysteine through phenylalanine. Of the read, only the CDR3 DNA is kept; its 48 bases are in frame from base 1. The library was prepared using RT-PCR. The listed sequencing device is Illumina MiSeq. The raw public data were reprocessed by TCRdb itself: fastp quality trimming at Q25, MiXCR clonotype calling, in-frame beta chains only. Every distinct CDR3 protein forms one entry, paired with its most common genes and DNA. The sample contains 550,000 to 750,000 distinct CDR3 sequences, 14% of them found a single time. 3.6% of the sample belongs to the ten largest clones. Turning to this clonotype: The specificity of this receptor is unknown. Per-base qualities were not stored, and no clone one base away is much larger.

Input material: memory CD4+ T cells from blood. The origin of this receptor is a female donor in good health, serving as a healthy control. Recombination linked TRBV30 to TRBJ2-7; 7 middle bases align to TRBD2. CDR3 reads: CAWSAMRLAASWEQYF. The DNA is TGTGCCTGGAGCGCTATGCGACTAGCCGCTTCCTGGGAGCAGTACTTC.